Presented here are 24 T cell receptor beta chains from one specimen sequenced in a study of T cells in Graves' hyperthyroidism and ophthalmopathy. The TCR beta CDR3 regions underwent amplification using RNA transcripts as the source. The HTBI set primed first-round TCR CDR3 RT-PCR. TCRdb passed the multiplex PCR reads through MiXCR, listing each CDR3 protein once. The data show roughly 740,000 distinct CDR3 sequences, roughly 15% seen once. The sample taken for sequencing was blood. These receptor sequences come from a man aged 18 to 30 with Graves' hyperthyroidism.

CDR3 sequence (DNA): TGTGCCATCAGTGGGCCAGCGGGAGATGTTTATGAGCAGTTCTTC. Amino acids: CAISGPAGDVYEQFF. This chain links TRBV10-3 with TRBJ2-1, with TRBD2 identical over 8 bases. Trimming removed 4 bases from V and 8 bases from J; junction bases left unmatched: 10. This CDR3 region has 15 residues. Germline lookup yields CDR1 ENHRY and CDR2 SYGVKD.

V gene TRBV7-6 combines with J gene TRBJ2-7; weak D call: TRBD1 (5 bases). Germline V CDR1 and CDR2: SGHVS, FNYEAQ. Trimming removed 1 base at V and 1 base at J, with 11 bases between. The CDR3 is made up of 15 amino acids. The CDR3 nucleotides are TGTGCCAGCAGCTTAGGCTCAGGGTGGTCCTACGAGCAGTACTTC. It specifies CASSLGSGWSYEQYF.

This clonotype showed up many times. The V gene is TRBV24-1, the J gene TRBJ2-1; D is perhaps TRBD2 (5 bases). Germline CDR1 is KGHDR and CDR2 is SFDVKD. V lost 1 base, J lost 8 bases, and 17 bases lay in between. The CDR3 sequence is 16 residues long. The CDR3 loop is CATSDLGAGREDEQFF. In DNA form, the CDR3 reads TGTGCCACCAGTGATTTAGGTGCGGGTCGTGAGGATGAGCAGTTCTTC.

The rearrangement uses TRBV20-1 and TRBJ2-1; 8 bases fit TRBD2. This CDR3 has 16 amino acids. The germline gives CDR1 DFQATT, CDR2 SNEGSKA (reference sequence). The V and J ends lost 5 bases and 3 bases, in that order; junction bases with no gene match: 12. In DNA form, the CDR3 reads TGCAGTGCTCCTGGACTAGCTACAGGCGACTACAATGAGCAGTTCTTC. As protein: CSAPGLATGDYNEQFF.

There are many counts of this clonotype. The CDR3 loop reads CASSPGSVGQGFNEQFF. CDR3 DNA sequence: TGCGCCAGCAGCCCTGGTAGTGTGGGACAGGGGTTCAATGAGCAGTTCTTC. The V call is TRBV5-1, the J call TRBJ2-1, with TRBD1 identical over 10 bases. The CDR3 length is 17 residues. Trimming removed 4 bases from V and 6 bases from J; junction bases left unmatched: 13. CDR1 SGHRS and CDR2 YFSETQ come from the germline V gene.

The V call is TRBV5-6, the J call TRBJ2-1; D perhaps matches TRBD2 (5 bases). Germline lookup yields CDR1 SGHDT and CDR2 YYEEEE. The CDR3 has 11 residues. V was clipped by 0 bases and J by 10 bases, with 5 bases between them. Written as DNA, the CDR3 is TGTGCCAGCAGCTTGGGGGAGGAGCAGTTCTTC. Residues: CASSLGEEQFF.

This clonotype was counted ten times or more. The CDR3: CSASSSTEAFF. CDR3 coding DNA: TGCAGTGCTAGCTCGAGCACTGAAGCTTTCTTT. V gene TRBV20-1 combines with J gene TRBJ1-1; D remains ambiguous. This CDR3 has 11 amino acids. Per the germline V gene, CDR1 is DFQATT and CDR2 is SNEGSKA (reference sequence). The V gene lost 3 bases and the J gene lost 4 bases, with 6 bases spanning the gap.

This chain uses TRBV27 with TRBJ2-1, with TRBD2 matching over 12 bases. Unmatched junction bases numbered 6, after V lost 4 bases and J lost 2 bases. CDR1 MNHEY and CDR2 SMNVEV come from the germline V gene (reference sequence). The CDR3 sequence is 17 residues long. CDR3 in DNA: TGTGCCAGCAGTTCCTCTAGCGGGAGGGTGACCTACAATGAGCAGTTCTTC. Encoded protein: CASSSSSGRVTYNEQFF.

This clonotype was seen only a few times. A single base separates this from a much larger clone, so it may be a read error. This chain joins TRBV28 and TRBJ2-5; TRBD2 aligns across 13 bases. CDR3 length: 16 residues. Germline CDR1 and CDR2: MDHEN and SYDVKM. The CDR3 DNA reads TGTGCCAGCAGCCAGGGACTAGCGGGAACTCAAGAGTCCCAGTACTTC. Translation gives CASSQGLAGTQESQYF. Complete variable domain (other parts from reference TRBV28 and TRBJ2-5): DVKVTQSSRYLVKRTGEKVFLECVQDMDHENMFWYRQDPGLGLRLIYFSYDVKMKEKGDIPEGYSVSREKKERFSLILESASTNQTSMYLCASSQGLAGTQESQYFGPGTRLLVL.

This clonotype was recorded at least ten times. The chain links TRBV28 to TRBJ2-3; D unresolved. This CDR3 has 16 residues. The germline V and J ends were trimmed by 8 bases and 2 bases, with 20 bases remaining between them. Germline lookup yields CDR1 MDHEN and CDR2 SYDVKM. As DNA, the CDR3 is TGTGCCAGCCCCTCCCCGGACGCATCCCTCACAGATACGCAGTATTTT. Translated: CASPSPDASLTDTQYF.

This chain links TRBV3-1 with TRBJ2-5, with 8 bases matching TRBD2. The CDR3 spans 15 residues. CDR1 and CDR2 from the germline V gene are LGHDT and YNNKEL (reference sequence). The V and J ends lost 5 bases and 1 base, in that order; junction bases with no gene match: 6. CDR3 region: CASSKVAGTQETQYF. The CDR3 DNA is TGTGCCAGCAGCAAGGTAGCGGGAACCCAAGAGACCCAGTACTTC.

This chain uses TRBV19 with TRBJ2-3; 12 nucleotides agree with TRBD2. The CDR3 has 14 residues. V gave up 6 bases and J gave up 5 bases; unmatched junction bases: 3. Germline lookup yields CDR1 LNHDA and CDR2 SQIVND (reference sequence). The CDR3 DNA follows: TGTGCCAGTAGCAGACTAGCGGGAGTAGATACGCAGTATTTT. Protein sequence: CASSRLAGVDTQYF.

In this sample, this clonotype turned up a few times. This chain connects TRBV11-3 to TRBJ1-5, with D uncertain. Germline V CDR1 and CDR2: SGHNT, YENEEA. V lost 3 bases to trimming and J lost 5 bases, with 8 bases between them. This CDR3 is 13 amino acids long. The DNA for the CDR3 is TGTGCCAGCAGCTTCCGTCCTGATCAGCCCCAGCATTTT. It is translated as CASSFRPDQPQHF.

This clonotype was counted many times. The chain links TRBV20-1 to TRBJ2-1, with 16 positions matching TRBD2. V was pared by 6 bases and J by 7 bases, with 12 bases of the junction left unmatched. The germline gives CDR1 DFQATT, CDR2 SNEGSKA (reference sequence). The CDR3 totals 17 residues. This CDR3 is CSATSGTSGREENEQFF. The CDR3 DNA reads TGCAGTGCCACCTCCGGGACTAGCGGGAGGGAGGAGAATGAGCAGTTCTTC.

This clonotype was detected many times. Written as DNA, the CDR3 is TGTGCCAGCAACACGGGAGCGGTGGTCACTGAAGCTTTCTTT. It codes for CASNTGAVVTEAFF. The J gene is TRBJ1-1, the V gene TRBV27; D is unresolved. The CDR3 length is 14 residues. CDR1 MNHEY and CDR2 SMNVEV come from the germline V gene (reference sequence). Deletions cut 7 bases from V and 4 bases from J, with 16 bases between.

This clonotype was picked up many times. The chain is built from TRBV11-3 and TRBJ2-5, with TRBD1 as a possible D gene (6 bases). The CDR3 has 15 amino acids. CDR1 and CDR2 from the germline V gene are SGHNT and YENEEA. The V end was cut by 0 bases, the J end by 2 bases, with 10 bases between. The DNA for the CDR3 is TGTGCCAGCAGCTTAGATGGAGGACAGCAAGAGACCCAGTACTTC. It encodes CASSLDGGQQETQYF.

This clonotype showed up just a few times. The chain links TRBV25-1 to TRBJ1-1, with a tentative D call TRBD1 (5 bases). The CDR3 extends over 14 amino acids. V was pared by 9 bases and J by 2 bases, with 16 bases between. Per germline, CDR1 MGHDK and CDR2 SYGVNS. CDR3 sequence: CASRSGGINTEAFF. CDR3 sequence (DNA): TGTGCCAGTAGAAGTGGGGGGATTAACACTGAAGCTTTCTTT.

This chain joins TRBV14 and TRBJ2-3; 8 positions match TRBD1. Germline CDR1 is SGHDN and CDR2 is FVKESK. Losses at the gene ends were 1 base for V and 1 base for J; bases not matched to a gene: 4. CDR3 length: 16 residues. The CDR3 protein is CASSQVSGGRTDTQYF. CDR3 coding DNA: TGTGCCAGCAGCCAAGTATCAGGGGGCCGCACAGATACGCAGTATTTT.

This clonotype was found a few times. V and J are TRBV4-3 and TRBJ2-7; D unclear. Germline CDR1 LGHNA, CDR2 YSLEER. The CDR3 is 13 residues long. V shed 0 bases and J shed 7 bases, with 10 bases lying between them. The CDR3 nucleotides are TGCGCCAGCAGCCAAGATACATGGGAAGAGCAGTACTTC. This sequence encodes CASSQDTWEEQYF.

In this sample, this clonotype turned up many times. CDR3 residues: CASTDRGDGTEAFF. The CDR3 DNA is TGTGCCAGCACGGACAGGGGCGACGGGACTGAAGCTTTCTTT. J is TRBJ1-1 and V is TRBV2, with 9 bases that match TRBD1. CDR1 is SNHLY, CDR2 FYNNEI, per germline. The CDR3 is 14 amino acids. The V segment lost 7 bases and the J segment 5 bases; nucleotides outside the gene matches: 8.

The chain recombines TRBV4-2 with TRBJ2-5; TRBD2 agrees at 9 bases. The CDR3 has 18 residues. Per germline, CDR1 LGHNA and CDR2 YNFKEQ. The trim removed 0 bases at V and 2 bases at J, leaving 10 bases unmatched. The CDR3 reads CASSQEPRSGRGQETQYF. As DNA, the CDR3 is TGTGCCAGCAGCCAAGAGCCCCGTAGCGGGAGAGGGCAAGAGACCCAGTACTTC.

V is TRBV14 and J is TRBJ2-7, with 7 bases identical to TRBD1. With 1 base clipped from V and 2 bases from J, the junction kept 2 bases outside the gene matches. The CDR3 extends over 14 amino acids. Germline CDR1 is SGHDN and CDR2 is FVKESK. The CDR3 DNA reads as TGTGCCAGCAGCCAAGTGGGACAGACCTACGAGCAGTACTTC. It encodes CASSQVGQTYEQYF. The whole variable domain, filled in from reference TRBV14 and TRBJ2-7, reads EAGVTQFPSHSVIEKGQTVTLRCDPISGHDNLYWYRRVMGKEIKFLLHFVKESKQDESGMPNNRFLAERTGGTYSTLKVQPAELEDSGVYFCASSQVGQTYEQYFGPGTRLTVT.

This clonotype showed up many times. Written as DNA, the CDR3 is TGTGCCAGCAGCGGCGGGACAGAACAAGAGACCCAGTACTTC. Translating it yields CASSGGTEQETQYF. V is TRBV9 and J is TRBJ2-5; weak D call: TRBD1 (7 bases). This CDR3 has 14 residues. Trimming shortened V by 3 bases and J by 2 bases, and 11 bases separated the two germline ends. CDR1 is SGDLS, CDR2 YYNGEE, per germline.

This clonotype was recorded many times. The chain is built from TRBV28 and TRBJ1-2; D unclear. Germline CDR1 reads MDHEN; CDR2 reads SYDVKM. This CDR3 region has 14 residues. V was trimmed by 5 bases and J by 5 bases, leaving 15 bases between them. The CDR3 sequence: CASSPNPKVYGYTF. Here the CDR3 DNA reads TGTGCCAGCAGTCCTAACCCCAAGGTATATGGCTACACCTTC.